This T cell receptor beta chain is from a study of blood T cell repertoires in COVID-19. CDR3 length equals 15 residues. V lost 2 bases to trimming and J lost 0 bases, with 10 bases between them. Germline V gives CDR1 SGHNT, CDR2 YYREEE (reference sequence). Patients in Seattle were enrolled during active infection, then followed longitudinally. The table came from immunoSEQ multiplex PCR; TCRdb's copy has only in-frame clones and leaves some out. The repertoire includes 40,000 or so clones, around four fifths of them detected once, and 1.5% to 2% sits in the top ten. This clonotype originated in a man in his fifties or sixties with COVID-19, enrolled during active disease. Sequencing was done on a sample of peripheral blood. V gene TRBV5-4 combines with J gene TRBJ2-3; D uncertain. The CDR3: CASSFNPTSTDTQYF. The CDR3, as DNA: TGTGCCAGCAGCTTCAACCCGACTAGCACAGATACGCAGTATTTT.